Here is one T cell receptor beta chain with its context. Its antigen is unknown. TCRdb's table, derived via immunoSEQ multiplex PCR, lists solely in-frame clones and lacks some. This table has 70,000 to 95,000 clones, about 90% appearing once. The data were taken from a study of OX40 agonist ivuxolimab in advanced cancers. Looking at the study overall: Enrollees could have had prior anti-PD-1, anti-PD-L1 or anti-CTLA-4 therapy, which roughly 40% had received. Study-wide findings and caveats: Averaged across samples, CD8+ T cells carried more expanded clones than CD4+ did. The study observed clonal expansion of CD4+ and CD8+ blood T cells by week 6 at 0.1 to 3.0 mg/kg.

Samples of blood were obtained at baseline, on cycle 4 day 1, and on cycle 7 day 1. Sequenced here: CD4+ or CD8+ T cells sorted from blood, sampled in a trial of the OX40 agonist ivuxolimab. This TCR derives from an adult with an advanced solid tumor such as melanoma, head and neck, liver or kidney cancer.

The CDR3 sequence is CAISETRLAGHYEQYF. The DNA of the CDR3 is TGTGCCATCAGTGAGACCAGACTAGCGGGACACTACGAGCAGTACTTC. The J gene is TRBJ2-7, the V gene TRBV10-3; 11 nucleotides align to TRBD2. Unmatched junction bases numbered 6, after V lost 2 bases and J lost 3 bases. From germline, CDR1 is ENHRY and CDR2 SYGVKD. The CDR3 totals 16 residues.